Listed here are 22 T cell receptor beta chains from one sample, sequenced in a study of CD8 T cells in ankylosing spondylitis. No antigen has been assigned to these receptors. Study-wide results and caveats: A motif of roughly 8 highly homologous TCR beta variants was seen as apparently characteristic of ankylosing spondylitis blood.

TCRdb used MiXCR to reprocess the 5' RACE reads, holding one entry per CDR3 protein. Of about 510,000 distinct CDR3 sequences in the sample, under 5.5% are singletons; the top ten hold under 4.5%. Sequenced sample: blood, either unsorted or a sorted T cell fraction (not recorded which). The origin of the receptors is a male donor with ankylosing spondylitis.

Ten or more counts support this clonotype. This rearrangement joins TRBV5-1 to TRBJ1-1, with 7 positions matching TRBD1. The CDR3 extends over 12 amino acids. The ends lost 6 bases at V and 10 bases at J; junction bases unmatched: 9. Per germline, CDR1 SGHRS and CDR2 YFSETQ. The CDR3 DNA follows: TGCGCCAGCACCGAGTCGACAGGGCGAGCTTTCTTT. This translates into CASTESTGRAFF.

This clonotype was counted many times. The V and J genes are TRBV9 and TRBJ2-7, with D perhaps given as TRBD1 or TRBD2 (5 bases each). V lost 0 bases and J lost 2, with 6 bases in between. Germline CDR1 and CDR2: SGDLS and YYNGEE. This CDR3 has 13 residues. In nucleotides, the CDR3 is TGTGCCAGCAGCGTAGGGGACCCCTACGAGCAGTACTTC. Amino acids: CASSVGDPYEQYF.

This clonotype was seen ten or more times. In DNA, the CDR3 is TGTGCCAGCAGCTTGACAGGGGGCGACGTTTATGCCGGGGAGCTGTTTTTT. Its translation is CASSLTGGDVYAGELFF. The chain uses TRBV5-5 and TRBJ2-2; 9 positions match TRBD1. CDR3 length equals 17 residues. V shed 1 base, J shed 6 bases, and the junction held 10 bases outside the gene matches. Germline V gene lookup returns CDR1 SGHKS and CDR2 YYEKEE (reference sequence).

This clonotype showed up many times. The V call is TRBV6-2 or TRBV6-3, the J call TRBJ1-1, with D perhaps TRBD1 (6 bases). The CDR3 consists of 14 residues. Germline-derived CDR1 and CDR2 are MNHEY and SVGEGT. The V end was cut by 6 bases, the J end by 2 bases, with 13 bases between. For the CDR3, the DNA is TGTGCCAGCAGGTCCGGGGGGGCAAACACTGAAGCTTTCTTT. Translating it yields CASRSGGANTEAFF.

There are many counts of this clonotype. V gene TRBV7-2 combines with J gene TRBJ1-6; 9 bases fit TRBD1. Trimming removed 5 bases from V and 10 bases from J; junction bases left unmatched: 12. The germline V gene has CDR1 SGHTA and CDR2 FQGNSA. The CDR3 covers 16 residues. In DNA form, the CDR3 reads TGTGCCAGCAGCATGATGCCGGGACAGGGAAAATCACCCCTCCACTTT. Encoded protein: CASSMMPGQGKSPLHF.

This clonotype has a count of ten or more. The V and J genes are TRBV20-1 and TRBJ1-4, with D unclear. The CDR3 is 12 residues long. Germline V gene data show CDR1 as DFQATT and CDR2 as SNEGSKA (reference sequence). Trimming shortened V by 5 bases and J by 8 bases, and 12 bases separated the two germline ends. CDR3 in amino acids: CSALWAGEKLFF. For the CDR3, the DNA is TGCAGTGCTCTCTGGGCTGGCGAAAAACTGTTTTTT.

This clonotype was counted ten times or more. The chain carries TRBV29-1 and TRBJ2-7; D is possibly TRBD2 (7 bases). The CDR3 is 15 residues long. With 7 bases removed from V and 0 bases from J, the gap between germline ends came to 19 bases. Germline V gene data show CDR1 as SQVTM and CDR2 as ANQGSEA. CDR3 DNA sequence: TGCAGCGCCAAAAGGGGGGGGTACAGCTCCTACGAGCAGTACTTC. The encoded protein is CSAKRGGYSSYEQYF.

The chain links TRBV4-1 to TRBJ2-1, with 8 bases that match TRBD2. The CDR3 is 14 residues long. The germline V gene has CDR1 MGHRA and CDR2 YSYEKL. Germline trimming cut 2 bases from V and 8 bases from J; bases unmatched to any gene: 5. The CDR3: CASSQLGRVDEQFF. The CDR3 DNA reads TGCGCCAGCAGCCAACTCGGGAGGGTCGATGAGCAGTTCTTC.

This clonotype appeared many times. The chain joins TRBV29-1 to TRBJ1-1; no definite D call. Germline V gene sequence: CDR1 SQVTM, CDR2 ANQGSEA. Deletions cut 4 bases from V and 1 base from J, with 13 bases between. There are 14 residues in the CDR3. The CDR3 DNA reads as TGCAGCGTTGTAGGGCACAACACGAACACTGAAGCTTTCTTT. Encoded protein: CSVVGHNTNTEAFF.

This clonotype appeared a few times. This sequence joins TRBV12-3 or TRBV12-4 and TRBJ2-3; D is unresolved. V was clipped by 5 bases and J by 0 bases, with 9 bases between them. The CDR3 has 14 amino acids. The CDR3 region is CASSGVGSTDTQYF. CDR3 DNA sequence: TGTGCCAGCAGTGGGGTGGGGAGCACAGATACGCAGTATTTT.

This clonotype was recorded many times. J is TRBJ1-5 and V is TRBV20-1, with D possibly being TRBD1 (5 bases). Germline-derived CDR1 and CDR2 are DFQATT and SNEGSKA (reference sequence). V was shortened by 5 bases and J by 9 bases, with 20 bases between the two germline ends. The CDR3 sequence is 14 residues long. This chain's CDR3 is CSAGSGTMILPQHF. The DNA of the CDR3 is TGCAGTGCTGGATCCGGGACCATGATATTGCCCCAGCATTTT.

This clonotype was seen at least ten times. V is TRBV27 and J is TRBJ2-1; D is unresolved. CDR1 and CDR2 (germline): MNHEY, SMNVEV (reference sequence). The CDR3 length is 12 residues. V was cut by 2 bases and J by 10 bases, with 9 bases left in between. CDR3 nucleotides: TGTGCCAGCAGTTTACCCCACTTGGAGCAGTTCTTC. The encoded protein is CASSLPHLEQFF.

The V and J genes are TRBV2 and TRBJ2-7; no clear D. Trimming took off 7 bases at V and 5 bases at J, with 9 bases between the two ends. CDR3 size: 11 residues. CDR1 is SNHLY, CDR2 FYNNEI, per germline. The CDR3 sequence: CASNYPNEQYF. In DNA form, the CDR3 reads TGTGCCAGCAACTACCCAAACGAGCAGTACTTC. Variable domain in full (rest from reference TRBV2 and TRBJ2-7): EPEVTQTPSHQVTQMGQEVILRCVPISNHLYFYWYRQILGQKVEFLVSFYNNEISEKSEIFDDQFSVERPDGSNFTLKIRSTKLEDSAMYFCASNYPNEQYFGPGTRLTVT.

This clonotype was seen many times. The gene calls are TRBV5-1 and TRBJ1-5, with D possibly matching TRBD1 (6 bases). Looked up from germline, CDR1 is SGHRS and CDR2 is YFSETQ. There are 16 residues in the CDR3. V lost 0 bases and J 7 bases, leaving 17 bases between the germline ends. The CDR3 protein is CASSLEGHRVGQPQHF. CDR3 coding DNA: TGCGCCAGCAGCTTGGAAGGGCACAGGGTAGGCCAGCCCCAGCATTTT.

This clonotype has a count of ten or more. The V call is TRBV4-3, the J call TRBJ1-1, with D possibly matching TRBD1 (5 bases). CDR1 is LGHNA and CDR2 is YSLEER in the germline V gene. Trimming removed 0 bases from V and 9 bases from J, with 17 bases in between. This CDR3 has 15 residues. DNA for the CDR3: TGCGCCAGCAGCCAAGATGATATGGGGGAGGGAAAAGCTTTCTTT. Its translation: CASSQDDMGEGKAFF.

The chain has TRBV4-1 and TRBJ1-5; D unclear. This CDR3 contains 16 residues. CDR1 and CDR2 (germline): MGHRA, YSYEKL. Trimming shortened V by 1 base and J by 6 bases, and 16 bases separated the two germline ends. The CDR3 here is CASSQVGLLGSQPQHF. Here the CDR3 DNA reads TGCGCCAGCAGCCAAGTTGGGTTATTGGGGAGTCAGCCCCAGCATTTT.

This clonotype was observed a few times. V usage is TRBV7-3 and J usage is TRBJ2-2; D unresolved. The CDR3 loop spans 14 amino acids. Deletions cut 1 base from V and 6 bases from J, with 9 bases between. The V gene's germline CDR1 is SGHTA and CDR2 FQGTGA. CDR3 sequence (DNA): TGTGCCAGCAGCTTAAGAACTGCATCCGGGGAGCTGTTTTTT. It yields the protein CASSLRTASGELFF.

Many counts were recorded for this clonotype. V and J are TRBV7-9 and TRBJ1-4, with 8 bases aligning to TRBD1. This CDR3 is built from 14 residues. The germline gives CDR1 SEHNR, CDR2 FQNEAQ (reference sequence). V was clipped by 6 bases and J by 7 bases; unmatched bases: 7. CDR3 residues: CASRLGQGSEKLFF. Here the CDR3 DNA reads TGTGCCAGCAGACTTGGACAGGGAAGTGAAAAACTGTTTTTT.

This clonotype was seen many times. The chain is built from TRBV20-1 and TRBJ1-6, with D maybe TRBD1 (5 bases). The CDR3 consists of 13 residues. Germline V CDR1 and CDR2: DFQATT, SNEGSKA (reference sequence). The V end lost 4 bases, the J end lost 7 bases, and 11 bases lay between the germline ends. CDR3 nucleotide sequence: TGCAGTGCTACCCGGGACCTAAATTCACCCCTCCACTTT. Translated: CSATRDLNSPLHF.

This clonotype has ten or more counts. CDR3 sequence reads: CASSLALETQYF. As DNA, the CDR3 is TGTGCCAGCAGCTTAGCGCTCGAGACCCAGTACTTC. The chain combines TRBV7-9 with TRBJ2-5, with D uncertain. In germline, CDR1 is SEHNR, CDR2 FQNEAQ (reference sequence). With 0 bases removed from V and 5 bases from J, the gap between germline ends came to 4 bases. The CDR3 is made up of 12 amino acids.

At least ten counts were recorded for this clonotype. The V gene is TRBV5-4, the J gene TRBJ2-3; 7 bases line up with TRBD1. Germline V CDR1 and CDR2: SGHNT, YYREEE (reference sequence). The trim removed 4 bases at V and 0 bases at J, leaving 5 bases unmatched. This CDR3 spans 15 amino acids. The CDR3 DNA follows: TGTGCCAGCAGCCGCCCGGGACAGAGCACAGATACGCAGTATTTT. It encodes CASSRPGQSTDTQYF.

This clonotype was seen ten or more times. V is TRBV28 and J is TRBJ2-7; D not certain. The CDR3 loop spans 11 amino acids. The germline CDR1 and CDR2 sequences are MDHEN and SYDVKM. The ends were cut back, 6 bases at V and 5 bases at J, with 8 bases in the middle. The CDR3 region is CASSLPHEQYF. The CDR3 coding sequence is TGTGCCAGCAGCTTACCCCACGAGCAGTACTTC.